This TCR beta chain came from a study of blood T cell repertoires in COVID-19. For the study at large: Sites in the United States, Italy and Spain provided acute and convalescent COVID-19 samples. PBMCs, B-cell-depleted T cells, or T cells provided the cDNA or gDNA that made up the material.

This clone was detected a few times. V lost 2 bases and J lost 8, with 12 bases in between. This CDR3 is 14 amino acids long. Germline V CDR1 and CDR2: SEHNR, FQNEAQ (reference sequence). Per the original methods: Estimation of nucleated cell counts relied on the amplification of reference gene primers. The protocol was immunoSEQ multiplex PCR, while the TCRdb copy is restricted to in-frame clones and leaves out a portion. That table furnishes V, J and clone size, whereas the DNA furnished D and trimming. The data hold about 120,000 clones, with about 78% observed a single time. The chain carries TRBV7-9 and TRBJ1-4; D is unclear. Input material: peripheral blood. The TCR sequence derives from a man in his sixties or seventies with acute or convalescent COVID-19. For the CDR3, the DNA is TGTGCCAGCAGCTTATCGGGGTCTTCGGAAAAACTGTTTTTT. It is translated as CASSLSGSSEKLFF.